The rows below give T cell receptor beta chains drawn from one sample of a study of stem cell transplantation in POMP-related autoinflammatory disease. The protocol was immunoSEQ multiplex PCR, while the TCRdb copy is restricted to in-frame clones and leaves out a portion. This repertoire shows roughly 9,100 clones, 90% to 95% found once; its top ten account for around 2.5%. The material was CD8+ T cells from PBMCs, obtained before stem cell transplantation. All receptors come from a human donor with POMP-related autoinflammation and immune dysregulation (PRAID). Each CDR3 is given with its conserved first and last residue. A D gene is named only where the DNA matches it firmly. The size entry is marked missing in some rows and otherwise reads once, few, many or a size class.

CDR3 DNA: TGTGCCAGCAGCTTAGCAGGGGCTGACGAGCAGTACTTC; CDR3 protein: CASSLAGADEQYF; V gene: TRBV7-9; J gene: TRBJ2-7; clone size: few; D gene: NA
CDR3 DNA: TGTGCCAGCAGTGATCCCCGGACAGGGGACACCGGGGAGCTGTTTTTT; CDR3 protein: CASSDPRTGDTGELFF; V gene: TRBV13; J gene: TRBJ2-2; clone size: NA; D gene: TRBD1
CDR3 DNA: TGTGCCAGTAGTATAGGACGGTACAACACTGAAGCTTTCTTT; CDR3 protein: CASSIGRYNTEAFF; V gene: TRBV19; J gene: TRBJ1-1; clone size: NA; D gene: NA
CDR3 DNA: TGTGCCAGCAGCTTACCAGGGGGCGTCGGTGGCTACACCTTC; CDR3 protein: CASSLPGGVGGYTF; V gene: TRBV13; J gene: TRBJ1-2; clone size: NA; D gene: TRBD1
CDR3 DNA: TGTGCCAGCAGCCAAGAAGCTAGCGGGGTTTACAATGAGCAGTTCTTC; CDR3 protein: CASSQEASGVYNEQFF; V gene: TRBV4-2; J gene: TRBJ2-1; clone size: once; D gene: TRBD2
CDR3 DNA: TGTGCCAGCGTCAGCGGGAGAGGAGACAATGAGCAGTTCTTC; CDR3 protein: CASVSGRGDNEQFF; V gene: TRBV2; J gene: TRBJ2-1; clone size: NA; D gene: TRBD2
CDR3 DNA: TGTGCCAGCAGTTTTACAGCTAACTATGGCTACACCTTC; CDR3 protein: CASSFTANYGYTF; V gene: TRBV27; J gene: TRBJ1-2; clone size: few; D gene: NA
CDR3 DNA: TGTGCCAGCAGCTTAGGGACAGCGAACACCGGGGAGCTGTTTTTT; CDR3 protein: CASSLGTANTGELFF; V gene: TRBV11-2; J gene: TRBJ2-2; clone size: NA; D gene: NA
CDR3 DNA: TGTGCCAGCAGCCGCCGAGGGGCGAAAACCACTGAAGCTTTCTTT; CDR3 protein: CASSRRGAKTTEAFF; V gene: TRBV14; J gene: TRBJ1-1; clone size: NA; D gene: NA
CDR3 DNA: TGTGCCAGCAGCCCCCCGAAGGGGGAGCTGGGAGGCTACACCTTC; CDR3 protein: CASSPPKGELGGYTF; V gene: TRBV6-6; J gene: TRBJ1-2; clone size: NA; D gene: NA
CDR3 DNA: TGCGCCAGCAGCCAAAAGGGGGCTGAGGGCTACACCTTC; CDR3 protein: CASSQKGAEGYTF; V gene: TRBV4-1; J gene: TRBJ1-2; clone size: NA; D gene: TRBD1
CDR3 DNA: TGTGCCAGCAGTTACGGCAGGGACCAAGAGACCCAGTACTTC; CDR3 protein: CASSYGRDQETQYF; V gene: TRBV6-5; J gene: TRBJ2-5; clone size: NA; D gene: NA
CDR3 DNA: TGTGCCAGCAGCTTATTTGGCAGGGGTGATGAAAAACTGTTTTTT; CDR3 protein: CASSLFGRGDEKLFF; V gene: TRBV7-8; J gene: TRBJ1-4; clone size: NA; D gene: NA
CDR3 DNA: TGTGCCAGTAGTGTAGATGGCGGGAGAAAAAGGGATACGCAGTATTTT; CDR3 protein: CASSVDGGRKRDTQYF; V gene: TRBV19; J gene: TRBJ2-3; clone size: NA; D gene: TRBD2
CDR3 DNA: TGTGCCAGCTCATCGGCGGTTCGGCGGGAGGGCCCAGATACGCAGTATTTT; CDR3 protein: CASSSAVRREGPDTQYF; V gene: TRBV18; J gene: TRBJ2-3; clone size: NA; D gene: TRBD2
CDR3 DNA: TGCGCCAGCAGCCAAGCAGGGTACCAAGAGACCCAGTACTTC; CDR3 protein: CASSQAGYQETQYF; V gene: TRBV4-1; J gene: TRBJ2-5; clone size: once; D gene: NA
CDR3 DNA: TGCGCCAGCAGCCAAGGGGGACAGCTGAACACTGAAGCTTTCTTT; CDR3 protein: CASSQGGQLNTEAFF; V gene: TRBV4-1; J gene: TRBJ1-1; clone size: NA; D gene: TRBD1
CDR3 DNA: TGTGCCAGTAGTATTGGGACAGGGACTGAAGCTTTCTTT; CDR3 protein: CASSIGTGTEAFF; V gene: TRBV19; J gene: TRBJ1-1; clone size: few; D gene: TRBD1
CDR3 DNA: TGTGCCAGCAGCTCGGACTCTGGAAACACCATATATTTT; CDR3 protein: CASSSDSGNTIYF; V gene: TRBV5-4; J gene: TRBJ1-3; clone size: NA; D gene: NA
CDR3 DNA: TGTGCCAGCCATCGAGATTTAGCGGGGGACGGAGATACGCAGTATTTT; CDR3 protein: CASHRDLAGDGDTQYF; V gene: TRBV2; J gene: TRBJ2-3; clone size: NA; D gene: TRBD2
CDR3 DNA: TGTGCCAGCACTCAAGGGCACCGAGGGACCCAGTACTTC; CDR3 protein: CASTQGHRGTQYF; V gene: TRBV28; J gene: TRBJ2-5; clone size: NA; D gene: NA
CDR3 DNA: TGCGCCAGCAGCCAAGACATGGTAGGGCGCAACAATCAGCCCCAGCATTTT; CDR3 protein: CASSQDMVGRNNQPQHF; V gene: TRBV4-1; J gene: TRBJ1-5; clone size: NA; D gene: NA
CDR3 DNA: TGTGCCAGCAGCTTGAGGGGGCGGAATGAAAAACTGTTTTTT; CDR3 protein: CASSLRGRNEKLFF; V gene: TRBV13; J gene: TRBJ1-4; clone size: NA; D gene: TRBD1
CDR3 DNA: TGTGCCGCCCTTTCGGTGGGGATGAACACTGAAGCTTTCTTT; CDR3 protein: CAALSVGMNTEAFF; V gene: TRBV15; J gene: TRBJ1-1; clone size: NA; D gene: NA
CDR3 DNA: TGTGCCACCAGCAGAGATGGTTACGAATTCAGATCTTCACCCCTCCACTTT; CDR3 protein: CATSRDGYEFRSSPLHF; V gene: TRBV15; J gene: TRBJ1-6; clone size: NA; D gene: NA
CDR3 DNA: TGTGCCAGCAGCTGGACCCACTTACAGGGACCGAACACTGAAGCTTTCTTT; CDR3 protein: CASSWTHLQGPNTEAFF; V gene: TRBV5-5; J gene: TRBJ1-1; clone size: once; D gene: NA
CDR3 DNA: TGTGCCATCAGTGCGGGAGGCGGGGCCCTCGGTGACACCGGGGAGCTGTTTTTT; CDR3 protein: CAISAGGGALGDTGELFF; V gene: TRBV10-3; J gene: TRBJ2-2; clone size: NA; D gene: TRBD2
CDR3 DNA: TGTGCCAGCAGATCTGGGGGCGGGGAGCTGTTTTTT; CDR3 protein: CASRSGGGELFF; V gene: TRBV28; J gene: TRBJ2-2; clone size: NA; D gene: NA
CDR3 DNA: TGTGCCAGCAGCTTGGGAGTCCGGTCTAGCGGGAGGGGAGAGACCCAGTACTTC; CDR3 protein: CASSLGVRSSGRGETQYF; V gene: TRBV5-6; J gene: TRBJ2-5; clone size: NA; D gene: TRBD2
CDR3 DNA: TGTGCCAGCAGACCACTCCCGGGACAAGGCCACAATGAGCAGTTCTTC; CDR3 protein: CASRPLPGQGHNEQFF; V gene: TRBV28; J gene: TRBJ2-1; clone size: NA; D gene: NA
CDR3 DNA: TGTGCCAGCAGTTACGATGGCTATGGCTACACCTTC; CDR3 protein: CASSYDGYGYTF; V gene: TRBV6-6; J gene: TRBJ1-2; clone size: NA; D gene: NA
CDR3 DNA: TGTGCCAGCACACCTGGAGGCACAGATACGCAGTATTTT; CDR3 protein: CASTPGGTDTQYF; V gene: TRBV5-4; J gene: TRBJ2-3; clone size: NA; D gene: NA
CDR3 DNA: TGTGCCAGCAGCTTCCGGGGAGCCATGAACACTGAAGCTTTCTTT; CDR3 protein: CASSFRGAMNTEAFF; V gene: TRBV13; J gene: TRBJ1-1; clone size: few; D gene: NA
CDR3 DNA: TGTGCCAGCAGTTACTCGCCTAGCGGGACCACAGATACGCAGTATTTT; CDR3 protein: CASSYSPSGTTDTQYF; V gene: TRBV6-5; J gene: TRBJ2-3; clone size: NA; D gene: TRBD2
CDR3 DNA: TGTGCCAGCAGCTTGGGGCTTGAGCAGTACTTC; CDR3 protein: CASSLGLEQYF; V gene: TRBV7-9; J gene: TRBJ2-7; clone size: NA; D gene: NA
CDR3 DNA: TGTGCCAGCAGTTACGGGGGTCCCCAAGAGACCCAGTACTTC; CDR3 protein: CASSYGGPQETQYF; V gene: TRBV6-5; J gene: TRBJ2-5; clone size: NA; D gene: NA
CDR3 DNA: TGTGCCAGCAGCTGGACAGGGGGCTACGAGCAGTACTTC; CDR3 protein: CASSWTGGYEQYF; V gene: TRBV7-6; J gene: TRBJ2-7; clone size: few; D gene: TRBD1
CDR3 DNA: TGTGCCAGCAGCAATTTAGACAGGGGCGGAGGCTACACCTTC; CDR3 protein: CASSNLDRGGGYTF; V gene: TRBV2; J gene: TRBJ1-2; clone size: NA; D gene: TRBD1
CDR3 DNA: TGTGCCAGCAGTTTACTGACTAGGAACAATGAGCAGTTCTTC; CDR3 protein: CASSLLTRNNEQFF; V gene: TRBV28; J gene: TRBJ2-1; clone size: NA; D gene: NA
CDR3 DNA: TGTGCCAGCAGCGGATACACGGAGGGCATGGGTGGCTACACCTTC; CDR3 protein: CASSGYTEGMGGYTF; V gene: TRBV9; J gene: TRBJ1-2; clone size: NA; D gene: NA
CDR3 DNA: TGTGCCAGCAGTTACCTAGGGGCGGGGCAGCCCCAGCATTTT; CDR3 protein: CASSYLGAGQPQHF; V gene: TRBV6-5; J gene: TRBJ1-5; clone size: NA; D gene: NA